Shown below are 24 T cell receptor beta chains from a single sample sequenced in a study of beta chain features in type 1 diabetes (dated by TCRdb to the late 2010s). General findings and caveats noted by the study authors: In all four CD4+ subsets, TCRB CDR3 length was moderately but significantly shorter in type 1 diabetes patients.

The receptor library was made with the immunoSEQ multiplex PCR assay. The entire amount of isolated RNA was reverse transcribed using the High Capacity cDNA Reverse Transcription Kit, so the sequenced TCRB transcripts were expressed ones. Not all clones reach the TCRdb copy of this immuneACCESS table, which keeps in-frame sequences only. Checked studies attribute under half of the gap to unresolved V genes and leave the rest unexplained. This sample is represented by about 160,000 clones; around 8% of them were singletons. The ten most abundant clones make up roughly 1% of the sample. Their antigens are not known. Sequences were obtained from central memory CD4+ T cells from blood. The origin of the receptors is a woman aged 40 to 50 with type 1 diabetes.

The chain carries TRBV2 and TRBJ1-3; D is unresolved. The CDR3 has 15 residues. V was cut by 4 bases and J by 0 bases, with 10 bases left in between. The germline CDR1 and CDR2 sequences are SNHLY and FYNNEI. CDR3 protein: CASSGMQRSGNTIYF. The CDR3 DNA sequence: TGTGCCAGCAGTGGAATGCAGCGCTCTGGAAACACCATATATTTT.

This clone turned up a few times. This sequence joins TRBV5-1 and TRBJ1-6; D is perhaps TRBD1 (6 bases). There are 14 residues in the CDR3. Germline V gene data show CDR1 as SGHRS and CDR2 as YFSETQ. V dropped 0 bases and J dropped 8 bases, with 9 bases sitting between them. CDR3 nucleotides: TGCGCCAGCAGCTTGGTCAGGGGTTATTCACCCCTCCACTTT. Translating gives CASSLVRGYSPLHF.

This clone was counted only a few times. The rearrangement uses TRBV7-2 and TRBJ2-7, with 11 bases matching TRBD2. Germline CDR1 is SGHTA and CDR2 is FQGNSA. CDR3 size: 15 residues. The V and J ends lost 2 bases and 1 base, in that order; junction bases with no gene match: 1. CDR3 DNA: TGTGCCAGCAGCTTAACTAGCGGGGGATCCTACGAGCAGTACTTC. Its translation is CASSLTSGGSYEQYF.

In its sample, this clone was seen a few times. The chain couples TRBV28 to TRBJ1-2; D not resolved. This CDR3 has 12 amino acids. V lost 5 bases and J lost 6, with 10 bases in between. Germline loops: CDR1 MDHEN, CDR2 SYDVKM. The chain's CDR3 is CASSQTGDGYTF. The CDR3 region has the DNA TGTGCCAGCAGTCAGACCGGGGATGGCTACACCTTC.

This clone appeared a few times. The chain couples TRBV27 to TRBJ2-1; 7 bases align to TRBD2. Germline CDR1 is MNHEY and CDR2 is SMNVEV (reference sequence). The V and J ends lost 3 bases and 4 bases, in that order; junction bases with no gene match: 3. The CDR3 has 14 residues. CDR3 nucleotide sequence: TGTGCCAGCAGTTTCGAGCGGGGTTACAATGAGCAGTTCTTC. Encoded protein: CASSFERGYNEQFF.

This clone appeared a few times. The rearrangement joins TRBV7-9 to TRBJ2-6, with D hard to call. Germline CDR1 SEHNR, CDR2 FQNEAQ (reference sequence). CDR3 size: 13 residues. Trimming left V 5 bases short and J 1 base short, with 3 bases between. CDR3 in DNA: TGTGCCAGCAGCCCTTCTGGGGCCAACGTCCTGACTTTC. This translates into CASSPSGANVLTF.

This clone was recorded many times. The chain combines TRBV28 with TRBJ2-6; D not resolved. Trimming stripped 5 bases from V and 0 bases from J, with 14 bases between. The CDR3 sequence is 17 residues long. Germline CDR1 is MDHEN and CDR2 is SYDVKM. CDR3 coding DNA: TGTGCCAGCAGTCTCGAATTGAGGCTCTCTGGGGCCAACGTCCTGACTTTC. Protein sequence: CASSLELRLSGANVLTF.

This clone was observed many times. The CDR3, as DNA: TGCAGCGTTGAAGATCGAAAGAAAACTAGCGGGGACGAGCAGTTCTTC. Its translation is CSVEDRKKTSGDEQFF. V and J are TRBV29-1 and TRBJ2-1; 10 positions agree with TRBD2. J gave up 10 bases and V 0 bases, and 12 bases lay outside the gene matches. Germline V gene lookup returns CDR1 SQVTM and CDR2 ANQGSEA. The CDR3 contains 16 residues.

This clone was seen ten or more times. The gene calls are TRBV7-2 and TRBJ1-1, with a tentative D call TRBD1 (5 bases). The germline V gene encodes CDR1 SGHTA and CDR2 FQGNSA. The CDR3 extends over 15 amino acids. V lost 3 bases and J lost 2, with 13 bases in between. CDR3 in amino acids: CASSFLWDSNTEAFF. The CDR3 DNA reads TGTGCCAGCAGCTTCCTTTGGGACTCCAACACTGAAGCTTTCTTT.

Ten or more counts support this clone. CDR3 residues: CASSPPSGGATEAFF. The CDR3 DNA reads as TGTGCCAGCTCACCTCCGAGCGGAGGTGCCACTGAAGCTTTCTTT. The chain uses TRBV18 and TRBJ1-1; D ambiguous. With 3 bases removed from V and 4 bases from J, the gap between germline ends came to 15 bases. The germline gives CDR1 KGHSH, CDR2 LQKENI. This CDR3 is built from 15 residues.

CDR3 bases: TGTGCCAGCAGCTTAGCGGGACAGGGGCCTGTTGATTCACCCCTCCACTTT. Protein product: CASSLAGQGPVDSPLHF. V is TRBV7-2 and J is TRBJ1-6, with 10 bases identical to TRBD1. This CDR3 is built from 17 residues. V lost 0 bases, J lost 8 bases, and 7 bases stayed unmatched. CDR1 and CDR2 from the germline V gene are SGHTA and FQGNSA. Together with reference TRBV7-2 and TRBJ1-6, the CDR3 gives the full variable domain: GAGVSQSPSNKVTEKGKDVELRCDPISGHTALYWYRQSLGQGLEFLIYFQGNSAPDKSGLPSDRFSAERTGGSVSTLTIQRTQQEDSAVYLCASSLAGQGPVDSPLHFGNGTRLTVT.

This chain links TRBV7-2 with TRBJ2-5; perhaps TRBD2 as D (5 bases). Per germline, CDR1 SGHTA and CDR2 FQGNSA. The CDR3 is 15 residues long. V gave up 2 bases and J gave up 3 bases, with 13 bases separating them. The DNA for the CDR3 is TGTGCCAGCAGCTTATTTTTAGCGAAGGAAGAGACCCAGTACTTC. Protein sequence: CASSLFLAKEETQYF.

The rearrangement joins TRBV7-3 to TRBJ2-3; weak D call: TRBD2 (5 bases). The germline V gene encodes CDR1 SGHTA and CDR2 FQGTGA. V shed 3 bases and J shed 4 bases, with 11 bases lying between them. This CDR3 has 14 amino acids. The CDR3 loop is CASSFGNSADTQYF. CDR3 coding DNA: TGTGCCAGCAGCTTCGGGAACTCCGCAGATACGCAGTATTTT.

This chain uses TRBV2 with TRBJ1-4, with TRBD1 matching over 7 bases. The trim removed 8 bases at V and 6 bases at J, leaving 9 bases unmatched. Germline loops: CDR1 SNHLY, CDR2 FYNNEI. The CDR3 is 14 amino acids. The DNA of the CDR3 is TGTGCCAGCGCTACCGGGACAGTATATGAAAAACTGTTTTTT. As protein: CASATGTVYEKLFF.

This clone was seen only a few times. The CDR3 DNA is TGTGCCAGCAGCACCCTCGGACAGGGGGCGGTAGGCTACACCTTC. It is translated as CASSTLGQGAVGYTF. The V call is TRBV7-2, the J call TRBJ1-2; 11 nucleotides match TRBD1. In germline, CDR1 is SGHTA, CDR2 FQGNSA. V lost 5 bases to trimming and J lost 8 bases; unmatched junction nucleotides: 10. This CDR3 has 15 amino acids.

This clone has more than one count but fewer than ten. This rearrangement joins TRBV4-1 to TRBJ1-4, with TRBD1 matching over 8 bases. This CDR3 comprises 15 residues. Germline V gene data show CDR1 as MGHRA and CDR2 as YSYEKL. V was clipped by 7 bases and J by 4 bases; unmatched bases: 8. CDR3 nucleotides: TGCGCCAGCATGACTTCACAGGGGGTTAATGAAAAACTGTTTTTT. It encodes CASMTSQGVNEKLFF.

The chain couples TRBV5-6 to TRBJ2-7; D uncertain. Between the trimmed V and J ends, which lost 1 base and 3 bases, there was a span of 8 bases. The CDR3 runs to 13 residues. The germline V gene encodes CDR1 SGHDT and CDR2 YYEEEE. Here the CDR3 reads CASSLLSGYEQYF. CDR3 in DNA: TGTGCCAGCAGCTTGCTCAGTGGCTACGAGCAGTACTTC.

This clone was picked up a small number of times. The chain carries TRBV6-5 and TRBJ2-5; 7 bases agree with TRBD2. Losses at the gene ends were 0 bases for V and 5 bases for J; bases not matched to a gene: 6. Germline V CDR1 and CDR2: MNHEY, SVGAGI. The CDR3 has 15 residues. The CDR3, as DNA: TGTGCCAGCAGTTACTCCCCGGGAGGTGTCGAGACCCAGTACTTC. Translation: CASSYSPGGVETQYF.

This clone was picked up a small number of times. The chain recombines TRBV27 with TRBJ1-2; D might be TRBD1 (5 bases). CDR3 length: 13 residues. Trimming stripped 6 bases from V and 4 bases from J, with 12 bases between. CDR1 is MNHEY and CDR2 is SMNVEV in the germline V gene (reference sequence). The CDR3 protein is CASSPRARYGYTF. The CDR3 bases are TGTGCCAGCAGCCCCAGGGCCCGCTATGGCTACACCTTC.

The chain carries TRBV28 and TRBJ1-5; D is perhaps TRBD1 (6 bases). Between the trimmed V and J ends, which lost 5 bases and 3 bases, there was a span of 14 bases. Germline lookup yields CDR1 MDHEN and CDR2 SYDVKM. The CDR3 has 15 amino acids. The CDR3 region has the DNA TGTGCCAGCAGTCACCCCCGGGACAACAATCAGCCCCAGCATTTT. Its translation is CASSHPRDNNQPQHF.

A few counts support this clone. V usage is TRBV25-1 and J usage is TRBJ2-3, with 10 nucleotides matching TRBD1. CDR1 and CDR2 from the germline V gene are MGHDK and SYGVNS. This CDR3 has 14 residues. The trim removed 6 bases at V and 5 bases at J, leaving 5 bases unmatched. The CDR3 is CASRPWTGGDTQYF. DNA for the CDR3: TGTGCCAGCAGACCTTGGACAGGGGGAGATACGCAGTATTTT.

This clone was seen many times. The gene calls are TRBV9 and TRBJ2-7, with D possibly being TRBD1 (5 bases). With 3 bases removed from V and 2 bases from J, the gap between germline ends came to 12 bases. CDR1 is SGDLS, CDR2 YYNGEE, per germline. The CDR3 is 14 residues long. CDR3 loop: CASSAAPGTYEQYF. The DNA of the CDR3 is TGTGCCAGCAGCGCCGCTCCAGGGACCTACGAGCAGTACTTC.

This rearrangement joins TRBV28 to TRBJ2-3, with 13 bases matching TRBD2. Germline trimming cut 1 base from V and 5 bases from J; bases unmatched to any gene: 9. Germline loops: CDR1 MDHEN, CDR2 SYDVKM. This CDR3 has 18 residues. CDR3 DNA: TGTGCCAGCAGTTTATCCTTTACTAGCGGGGGGGCTAGAGATACGCAGTATTTT. The encoded protein is CASSLSFTSGGARDTQYF. Drawing the rest from reference TRBV28 and TRBJ2-3, the complete variable domain is DVKVTQSSRYLVKRTGEKVFLECVQDMDHENMFWYRQDPGLGLRLIYFSYDVKMKEKGDIPEGYSVSREKKERFSLILESASTNQTSMYLCASSLSFTSGGARDTQYFGPGTRLTVL.

Only a few counts were recorded for this clone. The chain combines TRBV27 with TRBJ1-2; D perhaps matches TRBD1 (6 bases). The CDR3 contains 15 residues. With 4 bases removed from V and 4 bases from J, the gap between germline ends came to 16 bases. Germline V CDR1 and CDR2: MNHEY, SMNVEV (reference sequence). For the CDR3, the DNA is TGTGCCAGCAGTTACCAGGGACAATACGGCTATGGCTACACCTTC. Protein product: CASSYQGQYGYGYTF.